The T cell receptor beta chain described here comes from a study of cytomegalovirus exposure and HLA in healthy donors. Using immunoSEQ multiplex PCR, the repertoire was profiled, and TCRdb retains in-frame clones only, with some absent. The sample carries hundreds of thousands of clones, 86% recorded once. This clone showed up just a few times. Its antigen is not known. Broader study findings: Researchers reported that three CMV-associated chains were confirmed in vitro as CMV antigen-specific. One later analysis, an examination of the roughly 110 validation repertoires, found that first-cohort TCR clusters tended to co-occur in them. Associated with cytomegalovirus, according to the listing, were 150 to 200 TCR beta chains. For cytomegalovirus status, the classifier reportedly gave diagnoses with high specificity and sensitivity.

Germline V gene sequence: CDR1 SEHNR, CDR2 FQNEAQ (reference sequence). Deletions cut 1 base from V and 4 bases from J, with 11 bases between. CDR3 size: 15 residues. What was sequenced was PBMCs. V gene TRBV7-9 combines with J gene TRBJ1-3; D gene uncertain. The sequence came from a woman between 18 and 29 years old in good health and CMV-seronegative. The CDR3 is CASSLDMGLGNTIYF. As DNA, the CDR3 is TGTGCCAGCAGCTTAGACATGGGCCTAGGAAACACCATATATTTT.